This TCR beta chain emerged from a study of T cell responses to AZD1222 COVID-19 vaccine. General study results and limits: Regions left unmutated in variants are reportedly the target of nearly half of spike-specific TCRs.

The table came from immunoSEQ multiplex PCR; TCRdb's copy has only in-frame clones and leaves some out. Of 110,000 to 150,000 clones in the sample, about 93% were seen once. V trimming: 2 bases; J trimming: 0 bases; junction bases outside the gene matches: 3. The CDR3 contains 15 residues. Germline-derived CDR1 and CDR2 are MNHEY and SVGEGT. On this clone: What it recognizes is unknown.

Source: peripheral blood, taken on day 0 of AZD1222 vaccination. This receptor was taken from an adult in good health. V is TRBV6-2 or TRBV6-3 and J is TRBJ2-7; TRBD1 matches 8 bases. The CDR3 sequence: CASSYQQGGSYEQYF. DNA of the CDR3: TGTGCCAGCAGTTACCAACAGGGGGGCTCCTACGAGCAGTACTTC.